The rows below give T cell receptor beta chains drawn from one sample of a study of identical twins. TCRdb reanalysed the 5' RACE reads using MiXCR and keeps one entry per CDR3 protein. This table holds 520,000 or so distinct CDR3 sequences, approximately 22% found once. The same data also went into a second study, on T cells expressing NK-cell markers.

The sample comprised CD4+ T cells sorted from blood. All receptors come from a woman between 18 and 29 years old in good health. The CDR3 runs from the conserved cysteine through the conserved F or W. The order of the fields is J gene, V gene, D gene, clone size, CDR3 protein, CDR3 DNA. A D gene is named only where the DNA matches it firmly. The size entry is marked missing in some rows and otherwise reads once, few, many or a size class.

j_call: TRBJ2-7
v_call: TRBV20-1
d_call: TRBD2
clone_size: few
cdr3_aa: CSASVGGRGYEQYF
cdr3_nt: TGCAGTGCTAGCGTAGGCGGGAGAGGATACGAGCAGTACTTC

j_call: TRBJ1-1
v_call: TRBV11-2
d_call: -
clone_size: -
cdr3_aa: CASSLAQGGEAFF
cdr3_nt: TGTGCCAGCAGCTTGGCACAGGGTGGTGAAGCTTTCTTT

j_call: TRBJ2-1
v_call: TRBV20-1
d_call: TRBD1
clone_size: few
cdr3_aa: CSASVDRGAPGGGYNEQFF
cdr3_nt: TGCAGTGCTAGCGTTGACAGGGGAGCGCCCGGAGGTGGGTACAATGAGCAGTTCTTC

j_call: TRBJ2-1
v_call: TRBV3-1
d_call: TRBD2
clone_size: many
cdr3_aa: CASSRPSGGASEQFF
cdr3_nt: TGTGCCAGCAGCCGGCCCAGCGGGGGGGCATCCGAGCAGTTCTTC

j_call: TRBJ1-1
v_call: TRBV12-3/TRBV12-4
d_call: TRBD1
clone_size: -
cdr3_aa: CASSPIEGQGKTEAFF
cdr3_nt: TGTGCCAGCAGTCCTATTGAGGGACAGGGGAAAACTGAAGCTTTCTTT

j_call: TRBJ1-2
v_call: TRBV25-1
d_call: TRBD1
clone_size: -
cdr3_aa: CASSDPDRLYGYTF
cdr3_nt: TGTGCCAGCAGTGACCCGGACAGGCTCTATGGCTACACCTTC

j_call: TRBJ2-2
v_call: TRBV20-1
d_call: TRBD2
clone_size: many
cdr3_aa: CSARRLAANTGELFF
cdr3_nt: TGCAGTGCTAGGCGACTAGCGGCTAACACCGGGGAGCTGTTTTTT

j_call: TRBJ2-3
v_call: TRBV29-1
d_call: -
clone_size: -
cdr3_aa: CSVGRRPGGITDTQYF
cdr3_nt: TGCAGCGTGGGGAGGCGGCCAGGGGGAATAACAGATACGCAGTATTTT

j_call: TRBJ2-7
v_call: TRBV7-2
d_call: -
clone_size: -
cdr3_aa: CASSLETARSYEQYF
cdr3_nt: TGTGCCAGCAGCTTAGAAACAGCGAGGTCCTACGAGCAGTACTTC

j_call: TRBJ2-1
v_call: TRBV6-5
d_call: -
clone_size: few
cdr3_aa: CASSLNGYEQFF
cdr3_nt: TGTGCCAGCAGTCTAAACGGGTATGAGCAGTTCTTC

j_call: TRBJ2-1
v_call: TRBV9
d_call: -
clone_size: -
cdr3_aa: CASSAHESHEQFF
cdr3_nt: TGTGCCAGCAGCGCCCACGAGAGCCATGAGCAGTTCTTC

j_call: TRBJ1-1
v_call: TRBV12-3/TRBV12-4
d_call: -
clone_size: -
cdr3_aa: CASSLARREATEAFF
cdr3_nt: TGTGCCAGCAGTTTAGCGAGGCGGGAAGCCACTGAAGCTTTCTTT

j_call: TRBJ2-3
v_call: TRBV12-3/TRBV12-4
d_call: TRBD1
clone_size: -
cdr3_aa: CASSFTGGGTDTQYF
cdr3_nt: TGTGCCAGCAGTTTTACAGGGGGCGGCACAGATACGCAGTATTTT

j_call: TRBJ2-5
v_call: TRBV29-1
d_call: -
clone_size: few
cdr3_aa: CSVEGRERTQYF
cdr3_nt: TGCAGCGTTGAAGGGCGTGAAAGGACCCAGTACTTC

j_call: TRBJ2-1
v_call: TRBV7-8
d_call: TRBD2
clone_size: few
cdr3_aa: CASSFRRLASSYNEQFF
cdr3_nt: TGTGCCAGCAGCTTCCGTAGACTAGCTTCCTCCTACAATGAGCAGTTCTTC

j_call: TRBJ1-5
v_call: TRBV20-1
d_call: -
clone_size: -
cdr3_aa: CSAKDGGNQPQHF
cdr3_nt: TGCAGTGCTAAGGACGGAGGCAATCAGCCCCAGCATTTT

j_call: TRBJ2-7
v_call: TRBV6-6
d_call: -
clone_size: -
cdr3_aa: CASVSAGEYEQYF
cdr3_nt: TGTGCCAGCGTCAGTGCTGGAGAGTACGAGCAGTACTTC

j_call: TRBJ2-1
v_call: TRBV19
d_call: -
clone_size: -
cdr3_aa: CASQGTYMGEQFF
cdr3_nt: TGTGCCAGTCAGGGAACGTATATGGGTGAGCAGTTCTTC

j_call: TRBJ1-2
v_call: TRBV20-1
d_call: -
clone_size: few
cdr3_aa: CSARDVGGYTF
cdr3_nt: TGCAGTGCTAGAGATGTAGGGGGCTACACCTTC

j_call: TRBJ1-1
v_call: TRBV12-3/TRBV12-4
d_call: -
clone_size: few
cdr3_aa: CASSFPSRATGTEAFF
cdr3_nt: TGTGCCAGCAGTTTTCCCTCTCGCGCTACTGGGACTGAAGCTTTCTTT

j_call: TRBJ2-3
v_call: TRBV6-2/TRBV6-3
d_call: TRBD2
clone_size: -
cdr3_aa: CASQRLAGDGDTQYF
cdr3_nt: TGTGCCAGCCAACGACTAGCGGGAGACGGAGATACGCAGTATTTT

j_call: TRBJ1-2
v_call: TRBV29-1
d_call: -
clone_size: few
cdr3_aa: CSVEGDYTF
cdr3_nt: TGCAGCGTTGAGGGAGACTACACCTTC

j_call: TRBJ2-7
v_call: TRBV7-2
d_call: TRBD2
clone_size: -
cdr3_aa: CASSSAGIRLYEQYF
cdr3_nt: TGTGCCAGCAGCTCAGCGGGGATTAGACTCTACGAGCAGTACTTC

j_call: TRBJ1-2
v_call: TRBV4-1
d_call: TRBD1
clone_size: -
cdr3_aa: CASSQTLQGAVGYTF
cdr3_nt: TGCGCCAGCAGCCAAACGCTACAGGGGGCTGTGGGCTACACCTTC